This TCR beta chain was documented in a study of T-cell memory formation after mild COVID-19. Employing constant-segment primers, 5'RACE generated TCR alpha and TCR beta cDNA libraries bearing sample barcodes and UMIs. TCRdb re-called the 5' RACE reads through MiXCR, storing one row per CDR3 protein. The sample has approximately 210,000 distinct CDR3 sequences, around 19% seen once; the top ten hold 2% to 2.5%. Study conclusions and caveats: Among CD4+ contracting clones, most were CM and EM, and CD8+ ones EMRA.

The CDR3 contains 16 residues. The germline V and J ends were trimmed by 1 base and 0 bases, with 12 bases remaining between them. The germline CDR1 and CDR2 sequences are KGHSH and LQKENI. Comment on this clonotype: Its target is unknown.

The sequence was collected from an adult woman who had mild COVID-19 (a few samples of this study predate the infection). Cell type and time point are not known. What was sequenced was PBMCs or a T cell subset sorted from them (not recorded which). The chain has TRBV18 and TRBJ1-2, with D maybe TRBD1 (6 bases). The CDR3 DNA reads TGTGCCAGCTCACCACGTACTGGGGGCCCTAACTATGGCTACACCTTC. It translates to CASSPRTGGPNYGYTF. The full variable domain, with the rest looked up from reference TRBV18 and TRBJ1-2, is NAGVMQNPRHLVRRRGQEARLRCSPMKGHSHVYWYRQLPEEGLKFMVYLQKENIIDESGMPKERFSAEFPKEGPSILRIQQVVRGDSAAYFCASSPRTGGPNYGYTFGSGTRLTVV.